This TCR beta chain was sequenced for a study of OX40 agonist ivuxolimab in advanced cancers. Study background: Of the patients, three showed partial responses, one with hepatocellular carcinoma and two with cutaneous melanoma. Study-wide points: The antigens recognized by the expanded peripheral T cells, that is their antigen specificity, were not determined.

V shed 4 bases, J shed 0 bases, and the junction held 5 bases outside the gene matches. Per the germline V gene, CDR1 is MDHEN and CDR2 is SYDVKM. This CDR3 comprises 15 residues. The repertoire was sequenced with immunoSEQ multiplex PCR; TCRdb's copy has only in-frame clones and lacks some. The sample lists under 50,000 clones; over 70% were seen once. With respect to this clone: Its antigen remains unknown.

This clonotype was obtained from an adult with an advanced solid tumor such as melanoma, head and neck, liver or kidney cancer. The chain uses TRBV28 and TRBJ1-2; the match to TRBD1 covers 7 bases. The sequenced sample was CD4+ or CD8+ T cells sorted from blood, obtained in a trial of the OX40 agonist ivuxolimab. The CDR3: CASSSATGANYGYTF. The CDR3 coding sequence is TGTGCCAGCAGTTCGGCCACAGGGGCTAACTATGGCTACACCTTC.